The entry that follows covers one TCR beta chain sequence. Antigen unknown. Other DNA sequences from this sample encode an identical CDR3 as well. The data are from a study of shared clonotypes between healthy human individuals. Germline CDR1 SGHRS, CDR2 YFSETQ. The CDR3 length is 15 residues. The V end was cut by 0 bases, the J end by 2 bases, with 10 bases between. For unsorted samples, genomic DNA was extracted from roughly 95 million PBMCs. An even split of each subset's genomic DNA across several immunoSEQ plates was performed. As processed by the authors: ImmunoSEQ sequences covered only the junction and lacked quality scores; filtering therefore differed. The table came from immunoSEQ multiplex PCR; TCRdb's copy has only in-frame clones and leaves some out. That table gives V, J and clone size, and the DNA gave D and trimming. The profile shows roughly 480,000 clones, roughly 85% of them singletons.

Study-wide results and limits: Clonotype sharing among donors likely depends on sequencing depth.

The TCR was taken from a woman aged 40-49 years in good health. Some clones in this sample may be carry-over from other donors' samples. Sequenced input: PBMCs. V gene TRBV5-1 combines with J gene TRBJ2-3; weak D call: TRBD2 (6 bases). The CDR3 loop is CASSLEPGLTDTQYF. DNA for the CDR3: TGCGCCAGCAGCTTGGAGCCGGGACTCACAGATACGCAGTATTTT.